This TCR beta chain was recovered during a study of CXCR3-negative and CXCR3-positive naive CD8 T cells. General study points: Greater hydrophobicity was found in TRB CDR3s of CXCR3-positive naive cells than of CXCR3-negative naive cells. TRBV-TRBJ usage was alike in naive CXCR3-negative and CXCR3-positive cells but differed in memory cells.

The TRB cDNA libraries were prepared by 5' RACE with UMI labels. TCRdb reprocessed the 5' RACE reads and stores each CDR3 protein as one record, lacking DNA. In all, the sample yields about 92,000 distinct CDR3 sequences. This CDR3 is 16 amino acids long. CDR1 and CDR2 from the germline V gene are MNHEY and SVGAGI. On this clonotype: Its target is not known.

Naive CD8+ T cells showed CD45RO-CCR7+CD27+CD95-. This chain links TRBV6-5 with TRBJ2-2; with no DNA, the TCRdb D assignment of TRBD1 cannot be verified. The source of this sequence is a human donor in good health. Some clones in this sample may be carry-over from other donors' samples. The sample comprised naive CXCR3+ CD8+ T cells from blood. Subset of the sample: CD45RO-CCR7+CD27+CD95- naive CD8+ T cells expressing CXCR3 (TNR3+). CDR3 sequence: CASSYGPGVNTGELFF.